The rows below give T cell receptor beta chains drawn from one sample of a study of blood T cell repertoires in COVID-19. Sequenced by immunoSEQ multiplex PCR; TCRdb stores in-frame clones only, minus some. Of approximately 170,000 clones in the sample, less than 90% are singletons; the top ten hold about 8.6%. The sequenced material came from PBMCs or T cells enriched from blood (not recorded which). These receptors came from a woman aged 45 to 65 who had recovered from COVID-19. CDR3s include the opening cysteine and the closing phenylalanine or tryptophan. Each record gives: D gene, V gene, CDR3 length, clone size, J gene, CDR3 protein, CDR3 DNA. The D gene is left open where the match is weak. Expanded clones get a size class; other rows say once, few or many, or leave the size out.

D gene: .
V gene: TRBV7-6
CDR3 length: 12
clone size: few
J gene: TRBJ1-1
CDR3 protein: CASSLPYTEAFF
CDR3 DNA: TGTGCCAGCAGTCTTCCCTACACTGAAGCTTTCTTT

D gene: .
V gene: TRBV28
CDR3 length: 15
clone size: .
J gene: TRBJ2-7
CDR3 protein: CASIGSTGVGYEQYF
CDR3 DNA: TGTGCCAGCATCGGTTCGACGGGGGTCGGCTACGAGCAGTACTTC

D gene: .
V gene: TRBV11-2
CDR3 length: 15
clone size: few
J gene: TRBJ1-1
CDR3 protein: CASSSNPTTDTEAFF
CDR3 DNA: TGTGCCAGCAGTTCCAACCCAACTACGGACACTGAAGCTTTCTTT

D gene: .
V gene: TRBV4-2
CDR3 length: 15
clone size: .
J gene: TRBJ1-2
CDR3 protein: CASSQDGRGIDGYTF
CDR3 DNA: TGTGCCAGCAGCCAAGACGGTCGGGGAATCGATGGCTACACCTTC

D gene: .
V gene: TRBV7-8
CDR3 length: 14
clone size: few
J gene: TRBJ1-2
CDR3 protein: CASSLKQGSYGYTF
CDR3 DNA: TGTGCCAGCAGCTTAAAGCAGGGATCCTATGGCTACACCTTC

D gene: TRBD2
V gene: TRBV7-2
CDR3 length: 16
clone size: .
J gene: TRBJ2-3
CDR3 protein: CASSSGPGGTGLEQYF
CDR3 DNA: TGTGCCAGCAGCTCCGGGCCGGGGGGGACGGGCCTGGAGCAGTATTTT

D gene: .
V gene: TRBV28
CDR3 length: 13
clone size: .
J gene: TRBJ2-7
CDR3 protein: CASRPRQVLEQYF
CDR3 DNA: TGTGCCAGCAGACCCAGACAGGTCCTCGAGCAGTACTTC

D gene: .
V gene: TRBV18
CDR3 length: 15
clone size: .
J gene: TRBJ2-7
CDR3 protein: CASSPLGGGVSEQYF
CDR3 DNA: TGTGCCAGCTCACCCTTAGGGGGTGGGGTCTCCGAGCAGTACTTC

D gene: TRBD2
V gene: TRBV24-1
CDR3 length: 15
clone size: .
J gene: TRBJ2-2
CDR3 protein: CATSDSGTTTGELFF
CDR3 DNA: TGTGCCACCAGTGATTCCGGGACTACCACCGGGGAGCTGTTTTTT

D gene: .
V gene: TRBV28
CDR3 length: 13
clone size: .
J gene: TRBJ2-7
CDR3 protein: CASTAGGGYEQYF
CDR3 DNA: TGTGCCAGCACTGCAGGGGGAGGCTACGAGCAGTACTTC

D gene: TRBD2
V gene: TRBV5-1
CDR3 length: 19
clone size: .
J gene: TRBJ2-3
CDR3 protein: CASSGGGTSFSRLTDTQYF
CDR3 DNA: TGCGCCAGCAGCGGCGGTGGGACTAGCTTCTCCCGCCTCACAGATACGCAGTATTTT

D gene: TRBD1
V gene: TRBV3-1/TRBV3-2
CDR3 length: 15
clone size: .
J gene: TRBJ1-4
CDR3 protein: CASSQAGTGVEKLFF
CDR3 DNA: TGTGCCAGCAGCCAAGCCGGGACAGGCGTTGAAAAACTGTTTTTT

D gene: .
V gene: TRBV7-2
CDR3 length: 15
clone size: .
J gene: TRBJ2-1
CDR3 protein: CASSPSGTSYNEQFF
CDR3 DNA: TGTGCCAGCAGCCCATCAGGAACCTCCTACAATGAGCAGTTCTTC

D gene: .
V gene: TRBV12-3/TRBV12-4
CDR3 length: 12
clone size: once
J gene: TRBJ1-6
CDR3 protein: CASSFWEAPLHF
CDR3 DNA: TGTGCCAGCAGTTTTTGGGAGGCGCCCCTCCACTTT

D gene: .
V gene: TRBV7-2
CDR3 length: 14
clone size: .
J gene: TRBJ1-1
CDR3 protein: CASSLNLMNTEAFF
CDR3 DNA: TGTGCCAGCAGCTTAAATCTTATGAACACTGAAGCTTTCTTT

D gene: TRBD1
V gene: TRBV29-1
CDR3 length: 13
clone size: .
J gene: TRBJ1-4
CDR3 protein: CSVAQTGGEGLFF
CDR3 DNA: TGCAGCGTTGCCCAGACAGGGGGGGAAGGACTGTTTTTT

D gene: .
V gene: TRBV19
CDR3 length: 15
clone size: .
J gene: TRBJ2-2
CDR3 protein: CASSIEREIAGELFF
CDR3 DNA: TGTGCCAGTAGTATAGAACGGGAGATCGCCGGGGAGCTGTTTTTT

D gene: .
V gene: TRBV4-3
CDR3 length: 15
clone size: .
J gene: TRBJ2-2
CDR3 protein: CASSQGLLNTGELFF
CDR3 DNA: TGCGCCAGCAGCCAGGGACTTCTGAACACCGGGGAGCTGTTTTTT

D gene: TRBD2
V gene: TRBV18
CDR3 length: 15
clone size: .
J gene: TRBJ2-7
CDR3 protein: CASSPGTSGSYEQYF
CDR3 DNA: TGTGCCAGCTCTCCCGGGACTAGCGGGTCCTACGAGCAGTACTTC

D gene: TRBD2
V gene: TRBV3-1/TRBV3-2
CDR3 length: 16
clone size: .
J gene: TRBJ2-3
CDR3 protein: CASSPTSGGRADTQYF
CDR3 DNA: TGTGCCAGCAGCCCGACTAGCGGGGGAAGGGCAGATACGCAGTATTTT